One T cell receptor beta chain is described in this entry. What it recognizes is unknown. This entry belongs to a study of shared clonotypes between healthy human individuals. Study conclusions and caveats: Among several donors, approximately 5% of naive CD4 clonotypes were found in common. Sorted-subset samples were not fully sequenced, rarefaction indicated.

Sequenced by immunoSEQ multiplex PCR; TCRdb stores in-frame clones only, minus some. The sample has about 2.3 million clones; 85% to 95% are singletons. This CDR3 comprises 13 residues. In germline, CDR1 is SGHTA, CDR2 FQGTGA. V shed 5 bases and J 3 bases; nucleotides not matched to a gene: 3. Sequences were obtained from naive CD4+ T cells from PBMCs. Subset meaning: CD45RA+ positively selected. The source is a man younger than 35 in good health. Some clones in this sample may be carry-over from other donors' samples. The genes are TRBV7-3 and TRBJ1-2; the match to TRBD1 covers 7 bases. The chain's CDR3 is CASSPGGDYGYTF. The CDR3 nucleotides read TGTGCCAGCAGCCCAGGGGGGGACTATGGCTACACCTTC.